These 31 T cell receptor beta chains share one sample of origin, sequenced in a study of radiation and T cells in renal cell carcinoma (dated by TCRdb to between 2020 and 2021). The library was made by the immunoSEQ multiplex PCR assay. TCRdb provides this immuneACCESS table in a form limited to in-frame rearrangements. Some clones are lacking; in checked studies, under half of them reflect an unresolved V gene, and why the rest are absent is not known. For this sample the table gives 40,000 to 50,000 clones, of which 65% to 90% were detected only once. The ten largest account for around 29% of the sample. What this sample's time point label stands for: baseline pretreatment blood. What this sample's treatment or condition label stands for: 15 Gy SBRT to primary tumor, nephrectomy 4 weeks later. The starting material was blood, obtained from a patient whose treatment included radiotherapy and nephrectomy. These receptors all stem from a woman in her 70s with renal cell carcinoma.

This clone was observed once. This chain's CDR3 is CASSGSTRGPSGNTIYF. CDR3 DNA sequence: TGTGCCAGCAGCGGATCAACGCGGGGGCCCTCTGGAAACACCATATATTTT. This chain joins TRBV9 and TRBJ1-3; the D gene is possibly TRBD1 (6 bases). Germline-derived CDR1 and CDR2 are SGDLS and YYNGEE. CDR3 size: 17 residues. V lost 3 bases, J lost 0 bases, and 16 bases lay in between.

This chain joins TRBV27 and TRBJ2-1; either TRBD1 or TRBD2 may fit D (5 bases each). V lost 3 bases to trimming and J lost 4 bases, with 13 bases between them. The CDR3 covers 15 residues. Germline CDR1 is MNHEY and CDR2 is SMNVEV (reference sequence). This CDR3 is CASSFQGAPYNEQFF. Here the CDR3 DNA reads TGTGCCAGCAGTTTCCAGGGAGCCCCTTACAATGAGCAGTTCTTC.

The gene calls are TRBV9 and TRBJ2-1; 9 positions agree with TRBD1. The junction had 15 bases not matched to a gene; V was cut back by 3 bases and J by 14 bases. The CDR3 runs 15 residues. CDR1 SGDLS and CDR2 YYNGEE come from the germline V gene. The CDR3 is CASSGGTGMTGEKFF. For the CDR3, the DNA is TGTGCCAGCAGCGGAGGGACAGGGATGACGGGGGAGAAGTTCTTC. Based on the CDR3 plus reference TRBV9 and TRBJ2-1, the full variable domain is DSGVTQTPKHLITATGQRVTLRCSPRSGDLSVYWYQQSLDQGLQFLIQYYNGEERAKGNILERFSAQQFPDLHSELNLSSLELGDSALYFCASSGGTGMTGEKFFGPGTRLTVL.

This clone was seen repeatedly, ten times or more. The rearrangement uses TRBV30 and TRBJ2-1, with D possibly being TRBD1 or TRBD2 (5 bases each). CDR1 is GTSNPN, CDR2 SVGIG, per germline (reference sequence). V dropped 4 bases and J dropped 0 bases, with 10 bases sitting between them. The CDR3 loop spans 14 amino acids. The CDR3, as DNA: TGTGCCTGGATGGGGGACCGCTCCTACAATGAGCAGTTCTTC. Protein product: CAWMGDRSYNEQFF.

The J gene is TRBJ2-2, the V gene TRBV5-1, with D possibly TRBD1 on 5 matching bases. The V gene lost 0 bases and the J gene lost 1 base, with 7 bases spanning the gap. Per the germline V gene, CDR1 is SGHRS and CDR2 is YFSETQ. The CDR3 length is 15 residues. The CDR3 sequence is CASSLDRQNTGELFF. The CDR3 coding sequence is TGCGCCAGCAGCTTGGACAGGCAGAACACCGGGGAGCTGTTTTTT.

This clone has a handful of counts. Here the CDR3 DNA reads TGTGCCAGCAGTTACGGGGCTAGCGGGGGGCGTAATGAGCAGTTCTTC. Its protein is CASSYGASGGRNEQFF. The gene calls are TRBV6-6 and TRBJ2-1, with TRBD2 identical over 11 bases. The CDR3 runs 16 residues. The germline V gene has CDR1 MNHNY and CDR2 SVGAGI (reference sequence). V shed 2 bases, J shed 7 bases, and the junction held 7 bases outside the gene matches.

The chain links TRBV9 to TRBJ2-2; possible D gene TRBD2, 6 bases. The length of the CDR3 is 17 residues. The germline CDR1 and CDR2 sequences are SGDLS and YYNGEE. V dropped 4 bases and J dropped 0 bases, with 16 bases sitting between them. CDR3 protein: CASSPAGGSANTGELFF. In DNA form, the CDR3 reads TGTGCCAGCAGCCCAGCGGGTGGATCCGCGAACACCGGGGAGCTGTTTTTT. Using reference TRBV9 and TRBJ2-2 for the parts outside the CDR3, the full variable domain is DSGVTQTPKHLITATGQRVTLRCSPRSGDLSVYWYQQSLDQGLQFLIQYYNGEERAKGNILERFSAQQFPDLHSELNLSSLELGDSALYFCASSPAGGSANTGELFFGEGSRLTVL.

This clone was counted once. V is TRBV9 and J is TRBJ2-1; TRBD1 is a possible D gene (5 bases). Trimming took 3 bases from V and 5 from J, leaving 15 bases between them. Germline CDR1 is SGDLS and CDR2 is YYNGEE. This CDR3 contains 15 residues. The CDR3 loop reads CASSAWGHVDNEQFF. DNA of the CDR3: TGTGCCAGCAGCGCCTGGGGCCATGTGGACAATGAGCAGTTCTTC.

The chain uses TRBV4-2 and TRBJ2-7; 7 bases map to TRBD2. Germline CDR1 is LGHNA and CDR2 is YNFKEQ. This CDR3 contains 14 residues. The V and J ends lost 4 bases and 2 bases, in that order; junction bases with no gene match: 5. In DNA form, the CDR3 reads TGTGCCAGCAGCCCTGGGGAGGGCGCCTACGAGCAGTACTTC. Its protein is CASSPGEGAYEQYF.

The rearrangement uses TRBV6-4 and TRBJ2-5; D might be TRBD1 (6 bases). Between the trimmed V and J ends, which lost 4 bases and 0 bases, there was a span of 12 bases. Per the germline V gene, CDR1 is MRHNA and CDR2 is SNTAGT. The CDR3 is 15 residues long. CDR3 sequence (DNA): TGTGCCAGCAGTGCCACCGGGACACACCAAGAGACCCAGTACTTC. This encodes CASSATGTHQETQYF.

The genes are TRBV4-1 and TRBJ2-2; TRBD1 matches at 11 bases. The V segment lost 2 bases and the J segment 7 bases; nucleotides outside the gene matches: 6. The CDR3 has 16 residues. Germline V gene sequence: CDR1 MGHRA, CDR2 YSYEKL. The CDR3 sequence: CASSQPDRGRDGELFF. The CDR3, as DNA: TGCGCCAGCAGCCAACCGGACAGGGGGCGGGACGGGGAGCTGTTTTTT.

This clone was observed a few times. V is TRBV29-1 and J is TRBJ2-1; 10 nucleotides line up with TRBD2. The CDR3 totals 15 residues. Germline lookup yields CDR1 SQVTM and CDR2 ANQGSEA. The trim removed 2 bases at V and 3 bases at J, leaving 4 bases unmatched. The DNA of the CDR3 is TGCAGCGTTGAAAGACTAGCGGGCATCTACAATGAGCAGTTCTTC. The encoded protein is CSVERLAGIYNEQFF.

The CDR3 region is CASSPPSGAGNEQFF. In DNA, the CDR3 is TGTGCCAGCTCACCACCATCGGGGGCCGGGAATGAGCAGTTCTTC. V is TRBV18 and J is TRBJ2-1; D possibly matches TRBD1 or TRBD2 (6 bases each). Germline V gene lookup returns CDR1 KGHSH and CDR2 LQKENI. The CDR3 contains 15 residues. V gave up 0 bases and J gave up 7 bases, with 13 bases separating them.

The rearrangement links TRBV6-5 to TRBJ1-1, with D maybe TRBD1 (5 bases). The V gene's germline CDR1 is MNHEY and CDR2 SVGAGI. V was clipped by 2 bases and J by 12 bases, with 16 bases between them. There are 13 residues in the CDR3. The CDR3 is CASSYGGAGRPFF. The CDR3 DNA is TGTGCCAGCAGTTACGGCGGGGCAGGGCGACCTTTCTTT.

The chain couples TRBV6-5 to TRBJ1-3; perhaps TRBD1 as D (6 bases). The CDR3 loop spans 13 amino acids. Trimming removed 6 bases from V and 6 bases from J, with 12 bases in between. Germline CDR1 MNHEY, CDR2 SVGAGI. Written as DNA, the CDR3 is TGTGCCAGCAGCCGGGGGGCGGAAAACACCATATATTTT. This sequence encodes CASSRGAENTIYF.

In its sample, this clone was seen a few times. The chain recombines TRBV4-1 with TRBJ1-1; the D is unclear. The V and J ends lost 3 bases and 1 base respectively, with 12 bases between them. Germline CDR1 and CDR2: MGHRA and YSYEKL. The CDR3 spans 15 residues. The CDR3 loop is CASSHIGRGNTEAFF. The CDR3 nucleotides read TGCGCCAGCAGCCACATAGGACGGGGGAACACTGAAGCTTTCTTT.

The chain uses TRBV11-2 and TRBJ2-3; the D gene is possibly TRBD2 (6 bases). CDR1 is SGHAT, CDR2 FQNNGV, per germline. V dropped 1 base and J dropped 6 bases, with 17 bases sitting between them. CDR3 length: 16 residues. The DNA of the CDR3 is TGTGCCAGCAGCTTAGGACCCCATCTAGGAGGGGATACGCAGTATTTT. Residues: CASSLGPHLGGDTQYF.

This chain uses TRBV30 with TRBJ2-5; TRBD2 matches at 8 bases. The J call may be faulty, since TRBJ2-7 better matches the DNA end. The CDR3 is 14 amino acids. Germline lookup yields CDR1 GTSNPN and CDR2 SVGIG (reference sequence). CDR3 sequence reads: CAWSTSGTSYEQYF. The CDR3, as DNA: TGTGCCTGGAGTACTTCCGGGACTAGCTACGAGCAGTACTTC.

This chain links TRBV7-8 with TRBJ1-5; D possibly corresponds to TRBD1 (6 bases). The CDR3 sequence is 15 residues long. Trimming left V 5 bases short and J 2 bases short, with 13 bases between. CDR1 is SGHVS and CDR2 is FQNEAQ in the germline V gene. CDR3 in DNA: TGTGCCAGCAGCCGCAGGGGTCGGGGCAATCAGCCCCAGCATTTT. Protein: CASSRRGRGNQPQHF.

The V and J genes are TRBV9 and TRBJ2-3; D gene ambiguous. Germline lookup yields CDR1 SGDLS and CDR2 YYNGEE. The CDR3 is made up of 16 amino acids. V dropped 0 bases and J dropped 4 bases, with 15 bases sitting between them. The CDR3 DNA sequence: TGTGCCAGCAGCGTAGCTTCAACATTGGGCCCAGATACGCAGTATTTT. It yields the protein CASSVASTLGPDTQYF. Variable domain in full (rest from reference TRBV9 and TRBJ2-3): DSGVTQTPKHLITATGQRVTLRCSPRSGDLSVYWYQQSLDQGLQFLIQYYNGEERAKGNILERFSAQQFPDLHSELNLSSLELGDSALYFCASSVASTLGPDTQYFGPGTRLTVL.

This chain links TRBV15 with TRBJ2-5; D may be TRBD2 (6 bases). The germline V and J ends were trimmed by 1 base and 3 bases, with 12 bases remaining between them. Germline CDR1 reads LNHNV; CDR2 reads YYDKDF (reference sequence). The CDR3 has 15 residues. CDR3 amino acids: CATSRGRAGEETQYF. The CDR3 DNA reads TGTGCCACCAGCAGAGGACGAGCGGGTGAAGAGACCCAGTACTTC.

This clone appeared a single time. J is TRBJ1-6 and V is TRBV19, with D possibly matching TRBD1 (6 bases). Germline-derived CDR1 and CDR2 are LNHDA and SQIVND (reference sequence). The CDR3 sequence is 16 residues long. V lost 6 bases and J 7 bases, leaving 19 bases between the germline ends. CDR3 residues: CASREVGTLGNSPLHF. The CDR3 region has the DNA TGTGCCAGTAGGGAAGTGGGGACACTTGGGAATTCACCCCTCCACTTT.

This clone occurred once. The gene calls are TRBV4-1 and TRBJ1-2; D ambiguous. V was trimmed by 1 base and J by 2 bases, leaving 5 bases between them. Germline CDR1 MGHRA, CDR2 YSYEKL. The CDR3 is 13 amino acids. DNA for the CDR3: TGCGCCAGCAGCCAAGTACACAACTATGGCTACACCTTC. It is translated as CASSQVHNYGYTF.

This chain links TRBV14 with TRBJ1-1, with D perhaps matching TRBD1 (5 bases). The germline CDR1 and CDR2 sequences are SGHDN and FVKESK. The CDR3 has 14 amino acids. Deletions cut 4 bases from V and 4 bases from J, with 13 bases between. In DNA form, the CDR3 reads TGTGCCAGCAGCCTCGGAGGGACGGGCACTGAAGCTTTCTTT. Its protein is CASSLGGTGTEAFF. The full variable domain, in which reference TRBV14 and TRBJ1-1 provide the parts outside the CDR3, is EAGVTQFPSHSVIEKGQTVTLRCDPISGHDNLYWYRRVMGKEIKFLLHFVKESKQDESGMPNNRFLAERTGGTYSTLKVQPAELEDSGVYFCASSLGGTGTEAFFGQGTRLTVV.

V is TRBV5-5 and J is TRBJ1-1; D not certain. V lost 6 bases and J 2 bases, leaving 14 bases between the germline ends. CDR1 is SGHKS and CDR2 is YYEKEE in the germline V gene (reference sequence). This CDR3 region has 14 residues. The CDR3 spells CASTPLTFNTEAFF. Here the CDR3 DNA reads TGTGCCAGCACCCCCCTCACGTTTAACACTGAAGCTTTCTTT.

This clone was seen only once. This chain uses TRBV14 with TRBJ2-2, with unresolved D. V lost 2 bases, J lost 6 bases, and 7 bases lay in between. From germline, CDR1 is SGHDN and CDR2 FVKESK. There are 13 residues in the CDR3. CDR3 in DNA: TGTGCCAGCAGCCAACTAGGGCCCGGGGAGCTGTTTTTT. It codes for CASSQLGPGELFF.

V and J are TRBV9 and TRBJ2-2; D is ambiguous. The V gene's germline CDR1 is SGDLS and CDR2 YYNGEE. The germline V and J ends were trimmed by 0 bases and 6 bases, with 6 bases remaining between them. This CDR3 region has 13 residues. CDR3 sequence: CASSVVGPGELFF. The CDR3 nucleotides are TGTGCCAGCAGCGTAGTCGGGCCCGGGGAGCTGTTTTTT.

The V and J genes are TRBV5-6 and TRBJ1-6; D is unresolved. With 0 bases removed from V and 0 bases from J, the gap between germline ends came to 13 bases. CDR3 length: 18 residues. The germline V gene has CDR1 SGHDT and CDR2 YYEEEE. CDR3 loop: CASSLGAAQSSYNSPLHF. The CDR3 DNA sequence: TGTGCCAGCAGCTTGGGGGCAGCTCAGAGCTCCTATAATTCACCCCTCCACTTT.

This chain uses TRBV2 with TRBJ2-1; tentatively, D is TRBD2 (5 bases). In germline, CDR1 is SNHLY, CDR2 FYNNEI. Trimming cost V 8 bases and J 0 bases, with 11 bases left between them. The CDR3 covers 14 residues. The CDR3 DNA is TGTGCCAGCCATCGGGGAGACTCCTACAATGAGCAGTTCTTC. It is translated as CASHRGDSYNEQFF. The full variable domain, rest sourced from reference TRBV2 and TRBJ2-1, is EPEVTQTPSHQVTQMGQEVILRCVPISNHLYFYWYRQILGQKVEFLVSFYNNEISEKSEIFDDQFSVERPDGSNFTLKIRSTKLEDSAMYFCASHRGDSYNEQFFGPGTRLTVL.

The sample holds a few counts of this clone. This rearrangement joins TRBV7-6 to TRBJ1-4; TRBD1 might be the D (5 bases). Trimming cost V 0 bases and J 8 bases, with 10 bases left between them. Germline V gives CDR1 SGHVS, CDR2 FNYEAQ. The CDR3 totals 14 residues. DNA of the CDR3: TGTGCCAGCAGCTTAGCGGGGCGGGGAGAAAAACTGTTTTTT. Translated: CASSLAGRGEKLFF.

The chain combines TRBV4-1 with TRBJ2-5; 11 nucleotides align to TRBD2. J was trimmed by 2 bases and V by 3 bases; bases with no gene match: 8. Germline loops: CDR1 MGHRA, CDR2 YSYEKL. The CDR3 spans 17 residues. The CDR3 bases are TGCGCCAGCAGCCACTTGCTAGCGGGGGGCCGACAAGAGACCCAGTACTTC. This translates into CASSHLLAGGRQETQYF.